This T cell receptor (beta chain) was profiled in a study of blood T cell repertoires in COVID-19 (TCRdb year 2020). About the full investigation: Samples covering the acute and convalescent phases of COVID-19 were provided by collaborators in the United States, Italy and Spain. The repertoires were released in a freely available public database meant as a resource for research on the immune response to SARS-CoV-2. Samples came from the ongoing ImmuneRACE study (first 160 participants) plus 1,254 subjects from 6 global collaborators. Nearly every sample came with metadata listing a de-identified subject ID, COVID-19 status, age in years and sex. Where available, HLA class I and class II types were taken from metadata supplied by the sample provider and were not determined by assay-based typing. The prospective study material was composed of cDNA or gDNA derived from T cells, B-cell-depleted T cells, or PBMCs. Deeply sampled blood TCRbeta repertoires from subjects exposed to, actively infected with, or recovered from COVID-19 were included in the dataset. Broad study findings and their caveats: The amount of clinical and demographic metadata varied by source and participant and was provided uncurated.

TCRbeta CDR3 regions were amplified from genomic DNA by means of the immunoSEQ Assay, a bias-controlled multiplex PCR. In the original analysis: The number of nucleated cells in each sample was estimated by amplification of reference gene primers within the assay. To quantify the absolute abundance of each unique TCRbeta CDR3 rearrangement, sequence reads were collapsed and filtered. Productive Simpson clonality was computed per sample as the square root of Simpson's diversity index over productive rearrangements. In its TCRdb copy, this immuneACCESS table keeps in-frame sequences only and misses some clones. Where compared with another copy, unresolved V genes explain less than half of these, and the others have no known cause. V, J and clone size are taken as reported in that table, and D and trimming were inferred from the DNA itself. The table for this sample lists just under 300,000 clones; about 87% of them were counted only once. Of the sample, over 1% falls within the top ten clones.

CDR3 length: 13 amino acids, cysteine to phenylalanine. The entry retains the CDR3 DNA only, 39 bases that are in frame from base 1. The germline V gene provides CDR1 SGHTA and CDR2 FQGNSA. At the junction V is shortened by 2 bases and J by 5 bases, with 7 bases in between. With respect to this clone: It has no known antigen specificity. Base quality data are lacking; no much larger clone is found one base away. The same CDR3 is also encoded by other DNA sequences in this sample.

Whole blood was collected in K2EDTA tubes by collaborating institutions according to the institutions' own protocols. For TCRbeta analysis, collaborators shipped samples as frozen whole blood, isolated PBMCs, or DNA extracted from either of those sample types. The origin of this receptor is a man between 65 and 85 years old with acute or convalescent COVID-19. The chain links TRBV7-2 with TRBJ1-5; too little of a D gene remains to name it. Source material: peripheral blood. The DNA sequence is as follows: TGTGCCAGCAGCTTACTGGGAGATCAGCCCCAGCATTTT. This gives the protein CASSLLGDQPQHF.